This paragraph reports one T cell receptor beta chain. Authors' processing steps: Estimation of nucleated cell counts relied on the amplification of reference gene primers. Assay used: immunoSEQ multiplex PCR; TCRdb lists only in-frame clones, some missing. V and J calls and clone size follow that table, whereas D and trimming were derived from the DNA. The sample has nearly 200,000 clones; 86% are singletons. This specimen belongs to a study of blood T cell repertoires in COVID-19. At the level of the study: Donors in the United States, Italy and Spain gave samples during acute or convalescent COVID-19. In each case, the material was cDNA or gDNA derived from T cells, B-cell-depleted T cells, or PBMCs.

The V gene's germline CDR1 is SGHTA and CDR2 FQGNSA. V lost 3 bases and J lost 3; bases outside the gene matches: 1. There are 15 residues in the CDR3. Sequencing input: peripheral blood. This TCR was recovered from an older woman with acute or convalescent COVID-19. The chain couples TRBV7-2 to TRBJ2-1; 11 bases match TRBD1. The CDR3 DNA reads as TGTGCCAGCAGCTTGGACAGGGGGCGCTACAATGAGCAGTTCTTC. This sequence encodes CASSLDRGRYNEQFF.